This is a list of T cell receptor beta chains from one sample in a study of T cells in Graves' hyperthyroidism and ophthalmopathy. TCRdb ran MiXCR on the multiplex PCR reads and lists one entry per CDR3 protein. The top ten hold about 53% of the sample, which has about half a million distinct CDR3 sequences, roughly 23% seen once. Sequencing input: blood. The source is a woman in her sixties or seventies with Graves' ophthalmopathy. CDR3s leave out the opening cysteine and the closing phenylalanine or tryptophan. D genes are given only for firm matches.

J,D,V,CDR3
TRBJ1-4,.,TRBV3-1,ASSQGSRANNEKLF
TRBJ2-7,TRBD1,TRBV6-1,ASSPTGGPYEQY
TRBJ2-7,.,TRBV3-1,ASSQTSREQY
TRBJ2-2,TRBD2,TRBV2,ASSGGGRASTGELF
TRBJ1-5,.,TRBV24-1,ATSDEGYQPQH
TRBJ1-1,.,TRBV12-3/TRBV12-4,ASSFDRFLDTEAF
TRBJ2-7,TRBD1,TRBV10-3,AISESGQGYEQY
TRBJ2-1,.,TRBV9,ASSVDPLGIGQF
TRBJ2-7,.,TRBV6-1,ASSVTGFYEQY
TRBJ2-2,.,TRBV15,ATSSGRLNTGELF
TRBJ1-5,TRBD1,TRBV12-3/TRBV12-4,ASGTGPAQPQH
TRBJ1-2,.,TRBV3-1,ASSRQENYGYT
TRBJ2-5,TRBD2,TRBV12-3/TRBV12-4,ASSLRPGTSGITQY
TRBJ1-6,TRBD1,TRBV6-9,ASSYPNKGQGVWSPLH
TRBJ2-2,TRBD1,TRBV7-3,ASSLQGVRNTGELF
TRBJ1-1,TRBD1,TRBV9,ASSVGTGVDTEAF
TRBJ2-5,TRBD2,TRBV5-6,ASSWSGGRLETQY
TRBJ2-3,TRBD2,TRBV20-1,SAPDSGRESDTQY
TRBJ1-1,.,TRBV20-1,SASGRPMNTEAF
TRBJ1-2,.,TRBV30,AWSAVPRAYGYT